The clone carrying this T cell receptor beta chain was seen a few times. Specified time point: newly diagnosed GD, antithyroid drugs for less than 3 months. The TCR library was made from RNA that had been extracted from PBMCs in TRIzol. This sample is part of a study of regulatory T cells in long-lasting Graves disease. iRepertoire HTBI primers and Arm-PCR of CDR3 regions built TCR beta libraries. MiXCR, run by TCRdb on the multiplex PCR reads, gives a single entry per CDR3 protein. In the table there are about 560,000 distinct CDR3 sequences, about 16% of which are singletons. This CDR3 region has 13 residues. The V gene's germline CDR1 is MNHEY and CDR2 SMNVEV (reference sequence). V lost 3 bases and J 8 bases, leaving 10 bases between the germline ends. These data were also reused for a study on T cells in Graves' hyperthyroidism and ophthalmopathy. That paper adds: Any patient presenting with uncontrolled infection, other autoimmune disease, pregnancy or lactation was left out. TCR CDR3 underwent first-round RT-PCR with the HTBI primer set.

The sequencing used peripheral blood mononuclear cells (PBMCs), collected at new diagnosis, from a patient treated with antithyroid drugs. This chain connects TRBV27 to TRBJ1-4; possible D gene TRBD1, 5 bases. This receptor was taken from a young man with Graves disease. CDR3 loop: CASSFSSGEKLFF. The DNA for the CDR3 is TGTGCCAGCAGTTTTTCTTCAGGGGAAAAACTGTTTTTT.